This passage covers 18 T cell receptor beta chains from one sample sequenced in a study of T cell changes during pregnancy in multiple sclerosis. Assay used: immunoSEQ multiplex PCR; TCRdb lists only in-frame clones, some missing. Here the sample spans fewer than 55,000 clones, around 90% being singletons. Sequenced material: CD8+ T cells from peripheral blood mononuclear cells, taken after pregnancy. Every receptor here comes from a female donor in good health, enrolled as a control in a pregnancy study.

The chain joins TRBV11-2 to TRBJ2-1; a possible D gene is TRBD1 (6 bases). Germline V lookup: CDR1 SGHAT, CDR2 FQNNGV. This CDR3 is built from 14 residues. V shed 1 base and J shed 4 bases, with 8 bases lying between them. The CDR3 nucleotides are TGTGCCAGCAGCTTAGGAGGGGGTTACAATGAGCAGTTCTTC. Translated, it gives CASSLGGGYNEQFF.

The chain joins TRBV4-1 to TRBJ1-1; TRBD1 matches 8 bases. The ends lost 3 bases at V and 7 bases at J; junction bases unmatched: 7. The CDR3 length is 14 residues. Germline-derived CDR1 and CDR2 are MGHRA and YSYEKL. This CDR3 reads CASSQIGQGHEAFF. The CDR3 bases are TGCGCCAGCAGCCAGATCGGACAGGGTCATGAAGCTTTCTTT.

The gene calls are TRBV10-3 and TRBJ2-1; D gene uncertain. CDR3 length equals 12 residues. Trimming removed 8 bases at V and 8 bases at J, with 13 bases between. The germline V gene encodes CDR1 ENHRY and CDR2 SYGVKD. CDR3 sequence (DNA): TGTGCCATCTCACAAGTCCGGGATGAGCAGTTCTTC. This codes for CAISQVRDEQFF.

This clone was observed once. The rearrangement uses TRBV7-8 and TRBJ2-7; the match to TRBD2 covers 11 bases. Trimming cost V 6 bases and J 1 base; bases outside gene matches: 8. The germline CDR1 and CDR2 sequences are SGHVS and FQNEAQ. This CDR3 is built from 16 residues. The CDR3 DNA follows: TGTGCCAGCAGTTTCCTAGCGGGGGGCCTTTCCTACGAGCAGTACTTC. Protein: CASSFLAGGLSYEQYF.

Only a few counts were recorded for this clone. Other DNA sequences of this sample code for an identical CDR3. This chain connects TRBV7-9 to TRBJ1-2; D unresolved. Germline V CDR1 and CDR2: SEHNR, FQNEAQ (reference sequence). V was pared by 6 bases and J by 1 base, with 9 bases between. The CDR3 has 13 residues. CDR3 amino acids: CASSPTGNYGYTF. DNA for the CDR3: TGTGCCAGCAGTCCCACCGGTAACTATGGCTACACCTTC.

V is TRBV19 and J is TRBJ2-1; D is perhaps TRBD1 (5 bases). The CDR3 has 12 amino acids. Trimming stripped 6 bases from V and 7 bases from J, with 10 bases between. Germline CDR1 reads LNHDA; CDR2 reads SQIVND (reference sequence). The CDR3 coding sequence is TGTGCCAGTAGCGTCAGGGTGAATGAGCAGTTCTTC. It encodes CASSVRVNEQFF.

This chain uses TRBV7-9 with TRBJ1-3; TRBD1 agrees at 9 bases. CDR3 length: 18 residues. V lost 5 bases and J lost 4; bases outside the gene matches: 15. The germline V gene has CDR1 SEHNR and CDR2 FQNEAQ (reference sequence). CDR3 nucleotides: TGTGCCAGCAGCCGGCGGACAGGGGTTTTGGGGGACGGAAACACCATATATTTT. This sequence encodes CASSRRTGVLGDGNTIYF.

The V and J genes are TRBV4-3 and TRBJ2-7, with 9 bases matching TRBD2. The CDR3 consists of 16 residues. Per the germline V gene, CDR1 is LGHNA and CDR2 is YSLEER. The junction had 8 bases not matched to a gene; V was cut back by 0 bases and J by 5 bases. CDR3 DNA sequence: TGCGCCAGCAGCCAAGAGGTGGCGGGGGGGCTAAACGAGCAGTACTTC. It codes for CASSQEVAGGLNEQYF.

As to this clone: Germline is not matched at one junction end, which may reflect a read error. V gene TRBV7-7 combines with J gene TRBJ2-3; tentative D call: TRBD2 (6 bases). This CDR3 is built from 15 residues. From germline, CDR1 is SSHAT and CDR2 FNYEAQ (reference sequence). CDR3 protein: CASSLAPGGTDTQYF. In nucleotides, the CDR3 is TGTGCTAGCAGCTTAGCGCCTGGAGGGACAGATACGCAGTATTTT.

V and J are TRBV27 and TRBJ2-7, with TRBD2 identical over 7 bases. V lost 4 bases and J lost 2; bases outside the gene matches: 8. Germline loops: CDR1 MNHEY, CDR2 SMNVEV (reference sequence). The CDR3 is made up of 15 amino acids. The CDR3 loop reads CASSWSLSGAYEQYF. The CDR3 nucleotides read TGTGCCAGCAGTTGGAGCCTCAGCGGGGCCTACGAGCAGTACTTC.

V is TRBV5-8 and J is TRBJ2-1; D perhaps matches TRBD1 (10 bases). This CDR3 has 17 amino acids. Germline assignment: CDR1 SGHTS and CDR2 YDEGEE. The V and J ends lost 4 bases and 9 bases respectively, with 26 bases between them. As DNA, the CDR3 is TGTGCCAGCAGCCGCCAGACAGGGGGCGGGGGGGGAGTTGAGCAGTTCTTC. Residues: CASSRQTGGGGGVEQFF.

The chain employs TRBV9 and TRBJ2-7, with TRBD1 matching 7 bases. The CDR3 has 13 residues. Germline V gives CDR1 SGDLS, CDR2 YYNGEE. The J segment lost 3 bases and the V segment lost 4 bases, leaving 4 bases of the junction unmatched. The CDR3 DNA follows: TGTGCCAGCAGCCCGACAGGGCGCTACGAGCAGTACTTC. Its translation is CASSPTGRYEQYF.

This chain links TRBV7-9 with TRBJ1-2; TRBD1 agrees at 9 bases. This CDR3 region has 14 residues. J gave up 5 bases and V 4 bases, and 5 bases lay outside the gene matches. Germline-derived CDR1 and CDR2 are SEHNR and FQNEAQ (reference sequence). This CDR3 is CASSSGQGKYGYTF. CDR3 in DNA: TGTGCCAGCAGCTCGGGACAGGGAAAATATGGCTACACCTTC. Full variable domain (outside the CDR3, taken from reference TRBV7-9 and TRBJ1-2): DTGVSQNPRHKITKRGQNVTFRCDPISEHNRLYWYRQTLGQGPEFLTYFQNEAQLEKSRLLSDRFSAERPKGSFSTLEIQRTEQGDSAMYLCASSSGQGKYGYTFGSGTRLTVV.

The V call is TRBV18, the J call TRBJ1-1; D is ambiguous. The V and J ends lost 3 bases and 7 bases respectively, with 9 bases between them. The CDR3 sequence is 12 residues long. In germline, CDR1 is KGHSH, CDR2 LQKENI. The CDR3 DNA reads as TGTGCCAGCTCACCGGGAGAGTATGAAGCTTTCTTT. This sequence encodes CASSPGEYEAFF. Supplemented by reference TRBV18 and TRBJ1-1, the full variable domain reads NAGVMQNPRHLVRRRGQEARLRCSPMKGHSHVYWYRQLPEEGLKFMVYLQKENIIDESGMPKERFSAEFPKEGPSILRIQQVVRGDSAAYFCASSPGEYEAFFGQGTRLTVV.

The V call is TRBV19, the J call TRBJ1-1, with 10 bases matching TRBD1. The CDR3 has 19 amino acids. V lost 6 bases and J lost 0; bases outside the gene matches: 16. Germline V lookup: CDR1 LNHDA, CDR2 SQIVND (reference sequence). The DNA of the CDR3 is TGTGCCAGTAGCCACCGGGACAGGGGAACTGGAGGTATGAACACTGAAGCTTTCTTT. It specifies CASSHRDRGTGGMNTEAFF.

The rearrangement links TRBV19 to TRBJ2-1, with 10 bases matching TRBD2. Per the germline V gene, CDR1 is LNHDA and CDR2 is SQIVND (reference sequence). This CDR3 has 15 residues. V trimming: 0 bases; J trimming: 9 bases; junction bases outside the gene matches: 5. The CDR3 coding sequence is TGTGCCAGTAGTATAGATGTAGCGGGGGGAGGTGAGCAGTTCTTC. This encodes CASSIDVAGGGEQFF.

The chain carries TRBV28 and TRBJ2-5; D may be TRBD1 (6 bases). The ends were cut back, 10 bases at V and 4 bases at J, with 19 bases in the middle. Germline loops: CDR1 MDHEN, CDR2 SYDVKM. The CDR3 contains 14 residues. CDR3 loop: CATAGWGPRETQYF. The CDR3 DNA reads as TGTGCCACCGCCGGGTGGGGGCCGAGAGAGACCCAGTACTTC.

The J gene is TRBJ2-3, the V gene TRBV7-3, with 8 bases matching TRBD2. Germline V gene data show CDR1 as SGHTA and CDR2 as FQGTGA. V lost 0 bases to trimming and J lost 0 bases; unmatched junction nucleotides: 8. The CDR3 has 18 amino acids. DNA of the CDR3: TGTGCCAGCAGCTTAACGGGCGGGGGGCCTCCTAGCACAGATACGCAGTATTTT. This codes for CASSLTGGGPPSTDTQYF. Variable domain in full (rest from reference TRBV7-3 and TRBJ2-3): GAGVSQTPSNKVTEKGKYVELRCDPISGHTALYWYRQSLGQGPEFLIYFQGTGAADDSGLPNDRFFAVRPEGSVSTLKIQRTERGDSAVYLCASSLTGGGPPSTDTQYFGPGTRLTVL.